This TCR beta chain was captured in a study of shared clonotypes between healthy human individuals. Only CD45RO-negative cells positively selected for CCR7 counted as naive CD8 cells, so terminally differentiated effector memory CD45RA+ cells were excluded. The CDR3 has 14 amino acids. The germline CDR1 and CDR2 sequences are SGHNT and YYREEE (reference sequence). The ends were cut back, 4 bases at V and 3 bases at J, with 12 bases in the middle. On this clone: Its antigen is currently unknown.

Findings and caveats of the study: Researchers found naive subsets generally carried larger estimated richness than memory subsets.

Genomic DNA from each subset was divided evenly over several immunoSEQ plates. Some 30,000 T cell genomes, or approximately 0.2 ug DNA, went into the sorted-subset replicate PCRs. Original processing methods: Filtering differed for immunoSEQ, which gave only junction sequences without quality scores. Repertoires were generated with immunoSEQ multiplex PCR, while TCRdb's copy carries only in-frame clones and drops some. V, J and clone size are taken as reported in that table, and D and trimming were inferred from the DNA itself. The sample yields millions of clones, over 85% seen once. This TCR was recovered from a man younger than 35 in good health. Specimen: naive CD8+ T cells sorted from blood. This sequence joins TRBV5-4 and TRBJ2-3; D gene ambiguous. The CDR3, as DNA: TGTGCCAGCAGCCGAGACATGGTAACAGATACGCAGTATTTT. Translated: CASSRDMVTDTQYF. The full variable domain, completed using reference TRBV5-4 and TRBJ2-3, is ETGVTQSPTHLIKTRGQQVTLRCSSQSGHNTVSWYQQALGQGPQFIFQYYREEENGRGNFPPRFSGLQFPNYSSELNVNALELDDSALYLCASSRDMVTDTQYFGPGTRLTVL.